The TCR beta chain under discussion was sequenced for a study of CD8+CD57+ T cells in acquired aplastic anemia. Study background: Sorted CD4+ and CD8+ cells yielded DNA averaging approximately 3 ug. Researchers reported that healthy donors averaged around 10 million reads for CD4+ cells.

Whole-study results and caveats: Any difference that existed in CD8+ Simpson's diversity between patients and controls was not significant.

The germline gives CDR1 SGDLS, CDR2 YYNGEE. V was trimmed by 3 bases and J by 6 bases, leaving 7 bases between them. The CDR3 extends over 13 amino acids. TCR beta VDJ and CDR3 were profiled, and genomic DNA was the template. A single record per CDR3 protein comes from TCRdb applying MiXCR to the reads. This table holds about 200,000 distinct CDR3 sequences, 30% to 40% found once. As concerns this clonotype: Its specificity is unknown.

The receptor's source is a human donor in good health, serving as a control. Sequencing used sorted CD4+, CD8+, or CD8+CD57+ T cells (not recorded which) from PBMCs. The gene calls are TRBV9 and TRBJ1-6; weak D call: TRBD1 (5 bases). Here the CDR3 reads CASSAGGNSPLHF. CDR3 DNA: TGTGCCAGCAGCGCTGGGGGTAATTCACCCCTCCACTTT.